This T cell receptor beta chain was sequenced for a study of CD8 T cell repertoires and HIV-1 epitope variants. The V gene's germline CDR1 is MGHRA and CDR2 YSYEKL. V was cut by 1 base and J by 0 bases, with 12 bases left in between. The CDR3 runs 16 residues. The study's findings and limits: Of roughly ten antigen-specific beta clonotypes, over five appeared to cross-react with escape variants.

As concerns this clone: What it binds is not known.

Measured with immunoSEQ multiplex PCR; TCRdb has only the in-frame clones, and not every one. The sample includes under 5,500 clones, 55% to 70% seen only once; the top ten take about half. This chain connects TRBV4-1 to TRBJ1-1; D not resolved. The source material was cultured CD8+ T cells derived from PBMCs. This clonotype was obtained from a male donor with HIV. In DNA, the CDR3 is TGCGCCAGCAGCCAAGTGGATCTGGTTATGAACACTGAAGCTTTCTTT. Its translation is CASSQVDLVMNTEAFF.